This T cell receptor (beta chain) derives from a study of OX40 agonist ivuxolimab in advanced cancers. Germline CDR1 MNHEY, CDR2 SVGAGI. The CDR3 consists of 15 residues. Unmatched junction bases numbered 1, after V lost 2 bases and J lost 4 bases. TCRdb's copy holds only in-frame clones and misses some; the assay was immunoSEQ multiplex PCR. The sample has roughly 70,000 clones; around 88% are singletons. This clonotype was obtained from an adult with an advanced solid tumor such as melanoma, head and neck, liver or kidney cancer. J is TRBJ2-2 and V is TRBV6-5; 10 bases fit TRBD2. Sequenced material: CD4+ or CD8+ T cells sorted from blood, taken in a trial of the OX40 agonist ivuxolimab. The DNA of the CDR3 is TGTGCCAGCAGTTACAGCGGGGGGGCCACCGGGGAGCTGTTTTTT. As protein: CASSYSGGATGELFF.